The following is a T cell receptor (beta chain) sequence with its context. Its antigen is undetermined. Molecules of cDNA were individually given unique molecular identifiers that were attached to them. TCRdb re-derived calls from the 5' RACE reads in MiXCR, one entry per CDR3 protein. The sample carries tens of thousands of distinct CDR3 sequences, around 12% recorded once. The V end lost 3 bases, the J end lost 2 bases, and 18 bases lay between the germline ends. Per the germline V gene, CDR1 is MDHEN and CDR2 is SYDVKM. The CDR3 totals 17 residues. This specimen comes from a study of early T cells in non-severe SARS-CoV-2 infection. About the research overall: The sequenced material was bulk RNA from unsorted whole blood, and its chains were unpaired.

Study-wide findings and caveats: In VDJdb matching, anti-spike CD8 responses were favored while private and CD4 specificities went missing.

The source material was whole blood. The sequence derives from an adult who was a healthcare worker with PCR-confirmed SARS-CoV-2 infection or an uninfected control (not recorded which). The rearrangement links TRBV28 to TRBJ2-3; TRBD1 might be the D (6 bases). CDR3 residues: CASSLVGALGLTDTQYF. CDR3 sequence (DNA): TGTGCCAGCAGTTTGGTGGGGGCGCTGGGCCTCACAGATACGCAGTATTTT. Supplemented by reference TRBV28 and TRBJ2-3, the full variable domain reads DVKVTQSSRYLVKRTGEKVFLECVQDMDHENMFWYRQDPGLGLRLIYFSYDVKMKEKGDIPEGYSVSREKKERFSLILESASTNQTSMYLCASSLVGALGLTDTQYFGPGTRLTVL.